This TCR beta chain derives from a study of identical twins. Study-wide results and caveats: Out-of-frame alpha sequences common to twins were enriched for low generation probability.

This clonotype was counted at least ten times. Its antigen is still unknown. Addition of a universal primer site occurred through template switching, and cDNA carried unique molecular identifiers. Via MiXCR, TCRdb re-called the 5' RACE reads, giving one row per CDR3 protein. The sample includes 500,000 to 700,000 distinct CDR3 sequences, about 7% of them seen just once. CDR3 length: 13 amino acids. V shed 4 bases and J shed 3 bases, with 10 bases lying between them. Germline V gives CDR1 SGHRS, CDR2 YFSETQ. Separately, the same data were catalogued under a study of yellow fever vaccine responses in identical twins.

This clonotype was obtained from a young woman in good health. The V call is TRBV5-1, the J call TRBJ1-1; D perhaps matches TRBD1 (5 bases). The sequenced sample was PBMCs. CDR3 nucleotides: TGCGCCAGCAGCCCGCAGGGTGACACTGAAGCTTTCTTT. Amino acids: CASSPQGDTEAFF.